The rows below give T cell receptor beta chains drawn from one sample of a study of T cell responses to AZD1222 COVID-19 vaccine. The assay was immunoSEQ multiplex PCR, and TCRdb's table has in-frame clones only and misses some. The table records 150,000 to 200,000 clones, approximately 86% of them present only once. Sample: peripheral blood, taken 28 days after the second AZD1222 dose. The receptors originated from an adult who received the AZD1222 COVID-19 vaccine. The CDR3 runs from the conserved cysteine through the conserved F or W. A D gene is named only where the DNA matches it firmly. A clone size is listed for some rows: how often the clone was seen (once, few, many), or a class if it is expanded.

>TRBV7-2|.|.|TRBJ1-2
TGTGCCAGCAGCTTAGAGGGGGTTTACTATGGCTACACCTTC
CASSLEGVYYGYTF
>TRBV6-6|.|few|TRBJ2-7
TGTGCCAGCAGTGGCGGGGTCCGGCTGATCTACGAGCAGTACTTC
CASSGGVRLIYEQYF
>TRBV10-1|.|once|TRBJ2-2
TGCGCCAGCAGTGGAGGGGGAGACACCGGGGAGCTGTTTTTT
CASSGGGDTGELFF
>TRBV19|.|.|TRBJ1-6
TGTGCCAGTAGTATGGTGAATTCACCCCTCCACTTT
CASSMVNSPLHF
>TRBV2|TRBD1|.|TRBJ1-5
TGTGCCACTACCGCGGACAGGACCTTCGGACAGCCCCAGCATTTT
CATTADRTFGQPQHF
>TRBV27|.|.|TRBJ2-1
TGTGCCAGCAGTTTTAGATCCTCTGTGAATGAGCAGTTCTTC
CASSFRSSVNEQFF
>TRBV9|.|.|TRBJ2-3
TGTGCCAGCAGCGGCAGTACTAGCCGGGGTACGCAGTATTTT
CASSGSTSRGTQYF
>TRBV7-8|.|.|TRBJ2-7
TGTGCCAGCAGCGCCCTAGCCTACGAGCAGTACTTC
CASSALAYEQYF
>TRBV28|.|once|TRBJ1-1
TGTGCCAGCAGTTTACTAAGACAAACTGAAGCTTTCTTT
CASSLLRQTEAFF
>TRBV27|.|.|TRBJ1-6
TGTGCCAGCTCTATTGGAAGCTCCTATAATTCACCCCTCCACTTT
CASSIGSSYNSPLHF
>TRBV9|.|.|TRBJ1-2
TGTGCCAGCAGCATCCCGGGACCACGGGGCTACACCTTC
CASSIPGPRGYTF
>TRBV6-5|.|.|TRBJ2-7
TGTGCCAGCAGACTAGCCTACGAGCAGTACTTC
CASRLAYEQYF
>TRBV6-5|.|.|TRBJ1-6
TGTGCCAGCAGCCACTGGGGGAATTCACCCCTCCACTTT
CASSHWGNSPLHF
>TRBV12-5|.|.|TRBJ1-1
TGTGCTAGTGGTCCCCCTGGAGCGAGAGCTTTCTTT
CASGPPGARAFF
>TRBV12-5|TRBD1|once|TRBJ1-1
TGTGCTAGCGGACAGGGGCTCACTGAAGCTTTCTTT
CASGQGLTEAFF
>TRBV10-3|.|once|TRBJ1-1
TGTGCCATCAGTGGGCTTGGGGGCGCGGGAGCTTTCTTT
CAISGLGGAGAFF
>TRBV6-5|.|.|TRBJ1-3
TGTGCCAGCCGGGGAGGGCTCACTGGAAACACCATATATTTT
CASRGGLTGNTIYF
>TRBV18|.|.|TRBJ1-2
TGTGCCAGCTCACCAGGGATCGGGGTTAACTATGGCTACACCTTC
CASSPGIGVNYGYTF
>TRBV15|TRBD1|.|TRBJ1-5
TGTGCCACCAGCAGTACCGGGACAGGGGTGACTCAGCCCCAGCATTTT
CATSSTGTGVTQPQHF
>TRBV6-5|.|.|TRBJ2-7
TGTGCCAGCAGTTCGGGTTTCAGCTCCTACGAGCAGTACTTC
CASSSGFSSYEQYF
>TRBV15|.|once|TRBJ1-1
TGTGCCACCAGCAGAGATCTCCGGGAAAGAGCTTTCTTT
CATSRDLRERAFF
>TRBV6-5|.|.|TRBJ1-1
TGTGCCAGCAGTTACTCTTCGGCTGTGAACACTGAAGCTTTCTTT
CASSYSSAVNTEAFF
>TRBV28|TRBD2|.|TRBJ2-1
TGTGCCAGCAGGGGGGGGCTAGCGGGGAGTAACAATGAGCAGTTCTTC
CASRGGLAGSNNEQFF
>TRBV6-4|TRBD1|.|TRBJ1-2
TGTGCCAGCAGTGACGGGGGACAGGCGAACTATGGCTACACCTTC
CASSDGGQANYGYTF
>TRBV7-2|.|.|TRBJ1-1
TGTGCCAGCAGCTTATACGGGGGGAACACTGAAGCTTTCTTT
CASSLYGGNTEAFF
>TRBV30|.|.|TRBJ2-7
TGTGCCTGGAGTGTGGGAAGCGGACACTACGAGCAGTACTTC
CAWSVGSGHYEQYF
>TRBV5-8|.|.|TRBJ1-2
TGTGCCACCGGATTATTTTTTGGGGCGAACTATGGCTACACCTTC
CATGLFFGANYGYTF